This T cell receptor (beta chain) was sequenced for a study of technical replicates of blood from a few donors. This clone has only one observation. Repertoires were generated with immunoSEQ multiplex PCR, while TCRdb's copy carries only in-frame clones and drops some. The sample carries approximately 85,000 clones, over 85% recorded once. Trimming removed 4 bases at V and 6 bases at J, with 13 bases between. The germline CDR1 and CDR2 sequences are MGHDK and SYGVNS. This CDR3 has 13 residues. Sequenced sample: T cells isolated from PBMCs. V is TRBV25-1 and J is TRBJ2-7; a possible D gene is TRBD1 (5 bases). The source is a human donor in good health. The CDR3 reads CASSVAGLREQYF. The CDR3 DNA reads TGTGCCAGCAGTGTGGCAGGGCTCCGCGAGCAGTACTTC.